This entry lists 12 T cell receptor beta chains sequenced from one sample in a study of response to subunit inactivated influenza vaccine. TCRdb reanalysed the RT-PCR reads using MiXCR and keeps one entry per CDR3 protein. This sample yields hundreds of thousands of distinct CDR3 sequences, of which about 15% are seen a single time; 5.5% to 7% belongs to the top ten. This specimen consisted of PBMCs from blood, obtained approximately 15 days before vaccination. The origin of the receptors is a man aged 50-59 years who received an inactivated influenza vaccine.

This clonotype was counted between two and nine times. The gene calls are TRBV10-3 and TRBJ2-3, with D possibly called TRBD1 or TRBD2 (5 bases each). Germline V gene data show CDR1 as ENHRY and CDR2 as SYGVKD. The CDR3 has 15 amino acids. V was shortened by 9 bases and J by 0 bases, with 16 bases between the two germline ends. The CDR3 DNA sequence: TGTGCCATTACGACCGGGACGGCTAGCACAGATACGCAGTATTTT. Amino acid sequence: CAITTGTASTDTQYF.

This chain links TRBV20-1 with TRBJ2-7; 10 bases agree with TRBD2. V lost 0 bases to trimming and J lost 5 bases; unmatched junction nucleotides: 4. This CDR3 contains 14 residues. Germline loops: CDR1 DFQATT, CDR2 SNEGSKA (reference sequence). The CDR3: CSARDPGTSDEQYF. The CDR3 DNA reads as TGCAGTGCTAGAGACCCCGGGACTAGCGACGAGCAGTACTTC.

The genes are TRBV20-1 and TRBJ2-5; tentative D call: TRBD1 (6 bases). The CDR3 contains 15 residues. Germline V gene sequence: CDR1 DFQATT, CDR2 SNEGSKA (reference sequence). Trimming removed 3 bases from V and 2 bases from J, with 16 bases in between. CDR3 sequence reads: CSARGQQGVQETQYF. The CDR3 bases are TGCAGTGCTAGGGGTCAACAGGGTGTTCAAGAGACCCAGTACTTC.

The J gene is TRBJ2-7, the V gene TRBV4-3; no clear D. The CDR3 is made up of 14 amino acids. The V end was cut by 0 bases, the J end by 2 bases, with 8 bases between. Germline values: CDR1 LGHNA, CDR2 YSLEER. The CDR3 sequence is CASSQDKGPYEQYF. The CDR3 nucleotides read TGCGCCAGCAGCCAAGATAAGGGCCCCTACGAGCAGTACTTC.

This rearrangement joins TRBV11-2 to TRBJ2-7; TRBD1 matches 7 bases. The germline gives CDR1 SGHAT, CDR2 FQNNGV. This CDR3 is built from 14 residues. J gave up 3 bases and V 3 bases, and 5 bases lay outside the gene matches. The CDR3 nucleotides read TGTGCCAGCAGCTTGACAGGGTTAATCTACGAGCAGTACTTC. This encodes CASSLTGLIYEQYF.

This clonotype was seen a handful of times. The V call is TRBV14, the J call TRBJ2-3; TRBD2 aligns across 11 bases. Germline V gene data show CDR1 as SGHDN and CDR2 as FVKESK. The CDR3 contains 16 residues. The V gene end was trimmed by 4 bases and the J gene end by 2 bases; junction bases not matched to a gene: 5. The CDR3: CASSLRLAGITDTQYF. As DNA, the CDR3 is TGTGCCAGCAGCCTAAGACTAGCGGGGATCACAGATACGCAGTATTTT.

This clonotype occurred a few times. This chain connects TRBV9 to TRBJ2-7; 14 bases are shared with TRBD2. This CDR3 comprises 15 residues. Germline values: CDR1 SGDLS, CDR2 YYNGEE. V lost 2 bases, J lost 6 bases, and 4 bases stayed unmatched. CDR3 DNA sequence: TGTGCCAGCAGCGTCGCAGGGACTAGCGGGAGCGAGCAGTACTTC. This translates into CASSVAGTSGSEQYF.

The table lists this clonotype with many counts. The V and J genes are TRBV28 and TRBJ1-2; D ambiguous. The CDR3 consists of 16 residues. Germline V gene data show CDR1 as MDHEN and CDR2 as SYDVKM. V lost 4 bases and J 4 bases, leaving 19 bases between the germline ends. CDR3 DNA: TGTGCCAGCAGTTCCCCGACACTGAACTGGGGCTATGGCTACACCTTC. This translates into CASSSPTLNWGYGYTF.

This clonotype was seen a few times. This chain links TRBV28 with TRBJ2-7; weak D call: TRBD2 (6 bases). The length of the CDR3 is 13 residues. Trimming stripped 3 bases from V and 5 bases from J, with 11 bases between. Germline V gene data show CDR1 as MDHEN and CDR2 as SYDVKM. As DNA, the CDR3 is TGTGCCAGCAGTTTTGGATCGGGGGACGAGCAGTACTTC. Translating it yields CASSFGSGDEQYF.

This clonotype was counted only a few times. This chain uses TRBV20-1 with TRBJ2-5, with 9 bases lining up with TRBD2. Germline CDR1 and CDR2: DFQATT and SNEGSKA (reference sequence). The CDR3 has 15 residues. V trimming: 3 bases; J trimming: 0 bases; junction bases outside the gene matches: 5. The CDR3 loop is CSASPPSGNQETQYF. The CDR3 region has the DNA TGCAGTGCTAGCCCCCCTAGCGGGAACCAAGAGACCCAGTACTTC.

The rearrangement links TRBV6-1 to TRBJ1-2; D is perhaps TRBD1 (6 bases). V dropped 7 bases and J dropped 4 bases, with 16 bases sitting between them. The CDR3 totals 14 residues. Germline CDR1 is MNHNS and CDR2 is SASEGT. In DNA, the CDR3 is TGTGCCAGCATCACGACAGGTGGGATCTATGGCTACACCTTC. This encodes CASITTGGIYGYTF.

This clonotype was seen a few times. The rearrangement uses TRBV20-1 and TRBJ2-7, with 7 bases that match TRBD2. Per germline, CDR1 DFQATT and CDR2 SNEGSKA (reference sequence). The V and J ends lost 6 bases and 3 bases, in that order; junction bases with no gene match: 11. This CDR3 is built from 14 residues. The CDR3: CSAETGGLNYEQYF. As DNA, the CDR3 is TGCAGTGCCGAGACCGGGGGACTAAACTACGAGCAGTACTTC.